One and the same sample provided the 2 T cell receptor beta chains below, sequenced in a study of glioma-infiltrating T cells after dendritic cell vaccination. Time point reported: after dendritic cell vaccination, including at tumor progression/relapse. Measured with immunoSEQ multiplex PCR; TCRdb has only the in-frame clones, and not every one. The sample holds 91,000 or so clones, 75% to 90% seen once. The material sequenced was blood, taken after dendritic cell vaccination. The origin of the receptors is a human donor with glioblastoma.

The chain joins TRBV5-6 to TRBJ2-3, with 13 bases identical to TRBD2. Germline assignment: CDR1 SGHDT and CDR2 YYEEEE. After removal of 4 bases from V and 9 bases from J, the junction contained 14 bases not matched to a gene. This CDR3 comprises 17 residues. Written as DNA, the CDR3 is TGTGCCAGCAGCCCCCTGGGACTAGCGGGGATACAGGACACGCAGTATTTT. Amino acid sequence: CASSPLGLAGIQDTQYF.

This chain uses TRBV10-1 with TRBJ1-5, with D unresolved. The CDR3 runs to 14 residues. CDR1 and CDR2 from the germline V gene are WNHNN and SYGVQD (reference sequence). V shed 2 bases and J shed 5 bases, with 10 bases lying between them. In nucleotides, the CDR3 is TGCGCCAGCAGTGAGGCGCAGGTTCATCAGCCCCAGCATTTT. It encodes CASSEAQVHQPQHF.